These T cell receptor beta chains were read from a single sample in a study of OX40 agonist ivuxolimab in advanced cancers. Only in-frame clones appear in the TCRdb table, and some are missing; sequencing was by immunoSEQ multiplex PCR. The data contain tens of thousands of clones, 80% to 90% of them seen just once; the ten biggest clones take up around 17%. The starting material was CD4+ or CD8+ T cells sorted from blood, obtained in a trial of the OX40 agonist ivuxolimab. The receptor source for this set is an adult with an advanced solid tumor such as melanoma, head and neck, liver or kidney cancer. Each CDR3 is given with its conserved first and last residue. The D gene is left open where the match is weak. A clone size is listed for some rows: how often the clone was seen (once, few, many), or a class if it is expanded.

NA | NA | TRBJ1-4 | TRBV2 | 13 | TGTGCCAGCAGGAAGGGACTAAATGAAAAACTGTTTTTT | CASRKGLNEKLFF
NA | TRBD1 | TRBJ2-2 | TRBV10-3 | 15 | TGTGCCATCAGTGGACAGGGGGCGGGCACCGGGGAGCTGTTTTTT | CAISGQGAGTGELFF
NA | TRBD2 | TRBJ2-3 | TRBV5-1 | 17 | TGCGCCAGCAGCGGGGGACTAGCGGGGGAGATCCCAGATACGCAGTATTTT | CASSGGLAGEIPDTQYF
NA | TRBD2 | TRBJ2-3 | TRBV18 | 18 | TGTGCCAGCTCACCTGGACTAGCGGGGGGTCTCTCCACAGATACGCAGTATTTT | CASSPGLAGGLSTDTQYF
NA | TRBD1 | TRBJ1-5 | TRBV6-1 | 15 | TGTGCCAGCAGTGAAGGGGACAGGAGTTATCAGCCCCAGCATTTT | CASSEGDRSYQPQHF
NA | TRBD2 | TRBJ2-1 | TRBV2 | 16 | TGTGCCAGCGACGCGCCGGGACTAGCGGGAATAGGTGAGCAGTTCTTC | CASDAPGLAGIGEQFF
NA | NA | TRBJ1-4 | TRBV5-5 | 15 | TGTGCCAGCAGCTTGTTGCCAGGTTATAATGAAAAACTGTTTTTT | CASSLLPGYNEKLFF
NA | NA | TRBJ1-2 | TRBV5-4 | 14 | TGTGCCAGCAGCGAGACAGAAACCTCCTATGGCTACACCTTC | CASSETETSYGYTF
NA | NA | TRBJ1-1 | TRBV27 | 15 | TGTGCCAGCAGTTTATTTGCAGGGCAGAACACTGAAGCTTTCTTT | CASSLFAGQNTEAFF
NA | NA | TRBJ2-5 | TRBV6-1 | 16 | TGTGCCAGCAGTGAAGCGCGAGGGCCCCCAGGAGAGACCCAGTACTTC | CASSEARGPPGETQYF
NA | NA | TRBJ2-5 | TRBV7-9 | 14 | TGTGCCAGCAGCTTCGGACGGCACCAAGAGACCCAGTACTTC | CASSFGRHQETQYF
NA | NA | TRBJ2-2 | TRBV5-5 | 15 | TGTGCCAGCAGCTTGGTGGCAATGAACACCGGGGAGCTGTTTTTT | CASSLVAMNTGELFF
NA | NA | TRBJ2-7 | TRBV6-5 | 13 | TGTGCCAGCAGGGTCTCTGGCCCCCACGAGCAGTACTTC | CASRVSGPHEQYF
NA | NA | TRBJ1-4 | TRBV11-2 | 15 | TGTGCCAGCAGCTGGGGCGGGGGATCTAATGAAAAACTGTTTTTT | CASSWGGGSNEKLFF
NA | TRBD1 | TRBJ2-2 | TRBV6-6 | 15 | TGTGCCAGCAGCACCGGGACAGGGGGTACCGGGGAGCTGTTTTTT | CASSTGTGGTGELFF
NA | NA | TRBJ2-1 | TRBV6-5 | 15 | TGTGCCAGCAGTTACAGGGGGGGAATTTACAATGAGCAGTTCTTC | CASSYRGGIYNEQFF
NA | NA | TRBJ2-3 | TRBV19 | 10 | TGTGCCAGTGGCACAGATACGCAGTATTTT | CASGTDTQYF
NA | TRBD1 | TRBJ1-2 | TRBV28 | 12 | TGTGCCAGCAGCTCAGGGGGGTATGGCTACACCTTC | CASSSGGYGYTF
NA | NA | TRBJ2-7 | TRBV30 | 11 | TGTGCCCGGATGGTCGGCTACGAGCAGTACTTC | CARMVGYEQYF
once | TRBD2 | TRBJ2-1 | TRBV6-1 | 16 | TGTGCCAGCAGTGGACTAACTAGCGCCGCCTACAATGAGCAGTTCTTC | CASSGLTSAAYNEQFF
NA | TRBD2 | TRBJ2-7 | TRBV7-2 | 14 | TGTGCCAGCAGCTTTAGCGGGGGCACCTACGAGCAGTACTTC | CASSFSGGTYEQYF
NA | NA | TRBJ2-7 | TRBV9 | 16 | TGTGCCAGCAGCCCCCAGGTCCGGGGGCTAGATTACGAGCAGTACTTC | CASSPQVRGLDYEQYF
NA | NA | TRBJ2-1 | TRBV9 | 14 | TGTGCCAGCAGCGTAGGGGGATCGATTAATGAGCAGTTCTTC | CASSVGGSINEQFF
NA | NA | TRBJ1-5 | TRBV9 | 17 | TGTGCCAGCAGCGTAGGCAAGAACGATGGGGGCAATCAGCCCCAGCATTTT | CASSVGKNDGGNQPQHF
NA | TRBD1 | TRBJ1-5 | TRBV7-2 | 14 | TGTGCCAGCAGCTCAACAGGGGCAAATCAGCCCCAGCATTTT | CASSSTGANQPQHF
NA | TRBD2 | TRBJ2-1 | TRBV25-1 | 16 | TGTGCCAGCAGTGAACCGGGGGGGGGAACCTACAATGAGCAGTTCTTC | CASSEPGGGTYNEQFF
NA | NA | TRBJ2-5 | TRBV18 | 12 | TGTGCCAGCTCAGACTTGGGAGAGACCCAGTACTTC | CASSDLGETQYF
NA | NA | TRBJ2-2 | TRBV19 | 15 | TGTGCCAGTAGTACCCTAGGGAGTCAGGGCGGGGAGCTGTTTTTT | CASSTLGSQGGELFF
NA | NA | TRBJ2-1 | TRBV18 | 12 | TGTGCCAGCTCACCACCCTCAAATGAGCAGTTCTTC | CASSPPSNEQFF
NA | TRBD2 | TRBJ2-3 | TRBV30 | 20 | TGTGCCTGGAGCGACCGTCTAGCGGGAGTACGGGGAGGGCTAGGAGATACGCAGTATTTT | CAWSDRLAGVRGGLGDTQYF
NA | TRBD2 | TRBJ2-5 | TRBV12-5 | 15 | TGTGCTAGTGCCGGGGGGGGCCTTCCGGAAGAGACCCAGTACTTC | CASAGGGLPEETQYF
NA | TRBD2 | TRBJ2-4 | TRBV7-9 | 19 | TGTGCCAGCAGCTTCCTCAAGCGGGAGGGCCCACTAGCCAAAAACATTCAGTACTTC | CASSFLKREGPLAKNIQYF
NA | TRBD2 | TRBJ2-3 | TRBV7-9 | 16 | TGTGCCAGCAGCCCCTGGAGCGGGGGGGACACAGATACGCAGTATTTT | CASSPWSGGDTDTQYF
NA | NA | TRBJ2-7 | TRBV4-2 | 16 | TGTGCCAGCAGCCTTCAGACCACGGAGGGAAAGTACGAGCAGTACTTC | CASSLQTTEGKYEQYF
NA | TRBD1 | TRBJ1-2 | TRBV10-3 | 15 | TGTGCCATCAACAACCCGGGACAGGGGAACGCTGGCTACACCTTC | CAINNPGQGNAGYTF
NA | TRBD2 | TRBJ2-3 | TRBV7-2 | 16 | TGTGCCAGCAGCTTATGGGGGACTATCAGCACAGATACGCAGTATTTT | CASSLWGTISTDTQYF
NA | TRBD2 | TRBJ2-1 | TRBV5-4 | 15 | TGTGCCAGCAGCCCGATTGGCGGGAGGGCCAATGAGCAGTTCTTC | CASSPIGGRANEQFF
once | NA | TRBJ1-5 | TRBV7-9 | 15 | TGTGCCAGCAGCTCCGGGGACGGAAACAATCAGCCCCAGCATTTT | CASSSGDGNNQPQHF
NA | TRBD1 | TRBJ2-7 | TRBV4-1 | 14 | TGCGCCAGCAGCCCCGGGACAGGGCCCACCGGGCAGTACTTC | CASSPGTGPTGQYF
NA | NA | TRBJ1-1 | TRBV6-5 | 13 | TGTGCCAGCCGGGGGGATGTGAACACTGAAGCTTTCTTT | CASRGDVNTEAFF
few | TRBD1 | TRBJ2-7 | TRBV5-4 | 14 | TGTGCCAGCAGCCAACAGGGGGCCACCTACGAGCAGTACTTC | CASSQQGATYEQYF
NA | NA | TRBJ1-5 | TRBV6-5 | 13 | TGTGCCAGCAGGGATTCAGGGGATCAGCCCCAGCATTTT | CASRDSGDQPQHF
NA | NA | TRBJ2-7 | TRBV10-3 | 15 | TGTGCCATCAGTGAATCGGGCCTCTCCTCCTACGAGCAGTACTTC | CAISESGLSSYEQYF
once | NA | TRBJ2-7 | TRBV6-5 | 15 | TGTGCCAGCAGTTACTCGACCATCCCTGGGTACGAGCAGTACTTC | CASSYSTIPGYEQYF
NA | TRBD2 | TRBJ2-5 | TRBV7-3 | 14 | TGTGCCAGCAGCCCGACTAGCGGGCATGAGACCCAGTACTTC | CASSPTSGHETQYF
NA | TRBD1 | TRBJ1-1 | TRBV2 | 15 | TGTGCCAGCAGTGAATCCCCGAGACAGGGCACTGAAGCTTTCTTT | CASSESPRQGTEAFF
once | TRBD2 | TRBJ2-6 | TRBV28 | 16 | TGTGCCAGCAGTCCCAGCGGGGTTTCTGGGGCCAACGTCCTGACTTTC | CASSPSGVSGANVLTF
few | NA | TRBJ2-2 | TRBV2 | 14 | TGTGCCAGCAGTGTAGGGCAGGGGTACGGGGAGCTGTTTTTT | CASSVGQGYGELFF
NA | TRBD1 | TRBJ2-3 | TRBV5-1 | 16 | TGCGCCAGCAGCTTACAGGGGGATTCTAGCACAGATACGCAGTATTTT | CASSLQGDSSTDTQYF
NA | TRBD1 | TRBJ2-7 | TRBV25-1 | 15 | TGTGCCAGCAGTGAATTCAACAGGGGGCGCTACGAGCAGTACTTC | CASSEFNRGRYEQYF
NA | TRBD1 | TRBJ2-7 | TRBV2 | 15 | TGTGCCAGCAGTGAAGCTGGCAGGGGGCGAGGCGAGCAGTACTTC | CASSEAGRGRGEQYF
NA | TRBD2 | TRBJ2-1 | TRBV19 | 14 | TGTGCCAGTAGTCGACTAGCGGCAGACAATGAGCAGTTCTTC | CASSRLAADNEQFF
NA | NA | TRBJ2-2 | TRBV11-2 | 16 | TGTGCCAGCAGCTTAAATTCCGTCTCGAGGTCCGGGGAGCTGTTTTTT | CASSLNSVSRSGELFF
NA | TRBD2 | TRBJ2-5 | TRBV7-9 | 13 | TGTGCCAGCGCCGGGGGAGGGGTGGCGACCCAGTACTTC | CASAGGGVATQYF
NA | TRBD1 | TRBJ1-2 | TRBV11-3 | 13 | TGTGCCAGCAGCCCAGACAGGGACTATGGCTACACCTTC | CASSPDRDYGYTF
NA | TRBD1 | TRBJ2-1 | TRBV29-1 | 13 | TGCAGCGGTGACAGGGTAGCCTACAATGAGCAGTTCTTC | CSGDRVAYNEQFF
NA | NA | TRBJ1-2 | TRBV10-3 | 11 | TGTGCCATCAGTGTTGGTGATGGCTACACCTTC | CAISVGDGYTF